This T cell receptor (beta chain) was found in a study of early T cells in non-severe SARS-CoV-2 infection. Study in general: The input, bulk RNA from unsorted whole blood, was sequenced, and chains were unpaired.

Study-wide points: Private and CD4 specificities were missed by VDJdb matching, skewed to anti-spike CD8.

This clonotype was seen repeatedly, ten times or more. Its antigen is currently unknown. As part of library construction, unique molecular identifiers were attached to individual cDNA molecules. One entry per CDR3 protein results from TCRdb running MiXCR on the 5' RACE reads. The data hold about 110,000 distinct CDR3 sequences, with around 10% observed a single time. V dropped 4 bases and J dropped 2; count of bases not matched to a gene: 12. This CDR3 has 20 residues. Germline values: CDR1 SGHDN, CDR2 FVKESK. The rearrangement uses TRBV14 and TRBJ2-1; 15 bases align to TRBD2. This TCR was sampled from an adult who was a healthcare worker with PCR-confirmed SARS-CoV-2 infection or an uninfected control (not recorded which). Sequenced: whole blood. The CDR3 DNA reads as TGTGCCAGCAGCCTCCAAAGGACTAGCGGGGGGGCCTGGGCCTACAATGAGCAGTTCTTC. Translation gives CASSLQRTSGGAWAYNEQFF.